This TCR beta chain was identified in a study of blood T cells in healthy people across ages. A J-beta primer mix and a sample-barcoded 5' primer were used in a second PCR of roughly 6 to 12 cycles. Unique molecular identifiers of 12 random nucleotides labeled each cDNA. TCRdb re-analysed the 5' RACE reads in MiXCR, keeping a single row per CDR3 protein. This table holds around 600,000 distinct CDR3 sequences, 45% to 55% found once. Trimming cost V 6 bases and J 6 bases; bases outside gene matches: 10. CDR1 is SGHTA and CDR2 is FQGTGA in the germline V gene. The length of the CDR3 is 16 residues. The TCR originated in an elderly man in good health. The chain employs TRBV7-3 and TRBJ2-1, with TRBD2 matching 11 bases. The source material was blood. The CDR3 DNA reads TGTGCCAGCAGTCGCACTCTAGCGGGGGGTGGCAATGAGCAGTTCTTC. Translating it yields CASSRTLAGGGNEQFF.